This TCR beta chain was identified during a study of OX40 agonist ivuxolimab in advanced cancers. In the study overall: Ivuxolimab was an agonistic, fully human IgG2 monoclonal antibody directed against OX40 (CD134), a costimulatory receptor. Intravenous ivuxolimab was administered to patients every 2 weeks at six dose levels: 0.01, 0.1, 0.3, 1.5, 3 and 10 mg/kg. Among the approximately 54 dose-escalation patients, around 19 had hepatocellular carcinoma, roughly 15 melanoma, 9 renal cell carcinoma and 9 head and neck cancer. A male proportion of 82.7% and a mean age of approximately 61 years, ranging from 23 to 79, were recorded for the dose-escalation cohort. Prior anti-PD-1, anti-PD-L1 or anti-CTLA-4 therapy was permitted, and checkpoint inhibitors had been received by more than 35% of dose-escalation patients. Partial responses were achieved by three dose-escalation patients, of whom one had hepatocellular carcinoma and two had cutaneous melanoma. Peripheral TCRbeta sequencing was intended to test whether TCR sequence diversity was altered and clonal T-cell expansion was caused by ivuxolimab. The paper reports the monotherapy dose-escalation portion (N of about 54 patients) of the phase I ivuxolimab trial. General conclusions and limits of the study: In the 0.1-3.0 mg/kg groups, partial responders were among the patients with the lowest normalized peripheral clonal expansion, particularly in CD8+ T cells. At doses from 0.1 to 3.0 mg/kg, clonal expansion was seen in both CD4+ and CD8+ blood T cells between baseline and week 6. The antigen specificity of the clonally expanded peripheral T cells was not determined. Low levels of normalized T-cell clonal expansion were also seen in some nonresponding patients. After ivuxolimab, CD8+ T cells had more expanded clones than CD4+ T cells on average.

In its sample, this clone was seen once. This clone's antigen is unknown. No clone much larger than this one lies a single base away; base qualities are absent. Patients with a history of autoimmune disease or receiving systemic immunosuppression were excluded from the trial. In every dose cohort, peripheral blood was drawn for TCR sequencing at baseline, cycle 4 day 1, and cycle 7 day 1. The samples were taken from a phase I, first-in-human, multicenter, open-label dose-escalation trial of ivuxolimab. Adults with locally advanced or metastatic head and neck squamous cell, hepatocellular, melanoma or renal cell carcinoma were enrolled in the trial. Before TCR sequencing, CD4+ T cells and CD8+ T cells were sorted from peripheral blood as separate populations. To sequence the TCRbeta CDR3 region, genomic DNA was isolated from the sorted cells. The immunoSEQ Assay was used for sequencing of TCRbeta CDR3 regions. As stored in TCRdb, this immuneACCESS dataset retains in-frame rearrangements with V and J assigned. A fraction of the clones does not appear; measured against another copy, unresolved V genes explain less than half of the discrepancy, and the remainder lacks a known reason. The sample records about 35,000 clones, approximately 80% of which are singletons. Together, the top ten hold approximately 15% of the sample.

According to the germline V gene, CDR1 reads MGHRA and CDR2 reads YSYEKL. The germline ends are 23 bases apart after V is trimmed by 0 bases and J by 8 bases. The cysteine opens and the phenylalanine closes a CDR3 of 18 amino acids. CDR3 DNA is the only sequence kept; it has 54 bases, read in frame from the first base. Sequenced here: CD4+ or CD8+ T cells sorted from blood, sampled in a trial of the OX40 agonist ivuxolimab. This sequence uses TRBV4-1 and TRBJ2-1; D gene: possibly TRBD1, on 6 matching bases. The sequence came from an adult with an advanced solid tumor such as melanoma, head and neck, liver or kidney cancer. The CDR3 is CASSQDRKSRGVFHEQFF. The DNA is as follows: TGCGCCAGCAGCCAAGATCGAAAGTCCAGGGGAGTGTTCCATGAGCAGTTCTTC.